Shown below are 11 T cell receptor beta chains from a single sample sequenced in a study of technical replicates of blood from a handful of donors. Profiling relied on immunoSEQ multiplex PCR, and the TCRdb table lists in-frame clones only, not all of them. Altogether about 100,000 clones are present, nearly 97% being singletons, with the ten largest covering 0.22%. Sequencing was done on a sample of T cells isolated from PBMCs. The receptors were gathered from a human donor in good health.

This clone was seen a single time. The chain joins TRBV6-5 to TRBJ2-2, with D possibly being TRBD1 (6 bases). The CDR3 totals 11 residues. The V and J ends lost 6 bases and 13 bases respectively, with 12 bases between them. Looked up from germline, CDR1 is MNHEY and CDR2 is SVGAGI. The CDR3 region has the DNA TGTGCCAGCAGCTATGGACAGCGGCTGTTTTTT. This sequence encodes CASSYGQRLFF.

J is TRBJ1-6 and V is TRBV2; no firm D call. Trimming pared 6 bases from V and 7 bases from J, leaving 10 bases between. CDR1 is SNHLY, CDR2 FYNNEI, per germline. There are 13 residues in the CDR3. CDR3 amino acids: CASSPSPNSPLHF. The CDR3 nucleotides read TGTGCCAGCAGCCCTTCCCCCAATTCACCCCTCCACTTT.

The chain combines TRBV5-1 with TRBJ2-3, with D perhaps TRBD1 (5 bases). Germline V gives CDR1 SGHRS, CDR2 YFSETQ. Trimming left V 1 base short and J 1 base short, with 7 bases between. This CDR3 spans 14 amino acids. CDR3 nucleotides: TGCGCCAGCAGCTTGAAACAGGGCACAGATACGCAGTATTTT. This encodes CASSLKQGTDTQYF. The full variable domain, with the rest looked up from reference TRBV5-1 and TRBJ2-3, is KAGVTQTPRYLIKTRGQQVTLSCSPISGHRSVSWYQQTPGQGLQFLFEYFSETQRNKGNFPGRFSGRQFSNSRSEMNVSTLELGDSALYLCASSLKQGTDTQYFGPGTRLTVL.

The rearrangement joins TRBV2 to TRBJ2-1, with D possibly matching TRBD2 (6 bases). This CDR3 is 15 amino acids long. V lost 4 bases and J 0 bases, leaving 10 bases between the germline ends. The germline gives CDR1 SNHLY, CDR2 FYNNEI. CDR3 protein: CASSGLASSYNEQFF. The CDR3 DNA reads as TGTGCCAGCAGTGGCCTAGCGAGCTCCTACAATGAGCAGTTCTTC.

This chain uses TRBV5-4 with TRBJ2-1; TRBD2 agrees at 16 bases. The CDR3 spans 18 residues. The J segment lost 2 bases and the V segment lost 10 bases, leaving 12 bases of the junction unmatched. Germline CDR1 SGHNT, CDR2 YYREEE (reference sequence). CDR3 in amino acids: CASERGLAGGATYNEQFF. For the CDR3, the DNA is TGTGCCTCCGAAAGGGGACTAGCGGGAGGGGCGACCTACAATGAGCAGTTCTTC. The full variable domain, completed using reference TRBV5-4 and TRBJ2-1, is ETGVTQSPTHLIKTRGQQVTLRCSSQSGHNTVSWYQQALGQGPQFIFQYYREEENGRGNFPPRFSGLQFPNYSSELNVNALELDDSALYLCASERGLAGGATYNEQFFGPGTRLTVL.

This clone was detected only once. The V and J genes are TRBV14 and TRBJ2-7; D is perhaps TRBD2 (6 bases). The germline V gene encodes CDR1 SGHDN and CDR2 FVKESK. Trimming pared 3 bases from V and 6 bases from J, leaving 15 bases between. The CDR3 is 14 amino acids. The CDR3 reads CASSQGLLQAEQYF. The CDR3 DNA reads as TGTGCCAGCAGCCAGGGACTCCTTCAGGCCGAGCAGTACTTC.

This chain links TRBV12-5 with TRBJ1-4; unclear D gene. Trimming removed 0 bases at V and 3 bases at J, with 14 bases between. The V gene's germline CDR1 is LGHNT and CDR2 FRNRAP. This CDR3 has 17 amino acids. This chain's CDR3 is CASGLVVEAVANEKLFF. The CDR3, as DNA: TGTGCTAGTGGTTTGGTAGTGGAGGCTGTGGCTAATGAAAAACTGTTTTTT.

The rearrangement joins TRBV7-9 to TRBJ2-5, with a possible D match to TRBD1 (6 bases). The CDR3 has 13 amino acids. Germline CDR1 is SEHNR and CDR2 is FQNEAQ (reference sequence). V was clipped by 2 bases and J by 5 bases, with 9 bases between them. The CDR3 spells CASSLQGRETQYF. CDR3 sequence (DNA): TGTGCCAGCAGCTTACAGGGGCGGGAGACCCAGTACTTC.

The chain is built from TRBV2 and TRBJ2-5, with D perhaps TRBD1 (6 bases). Germline loops: CDR1 SNHLY, CDR2 FYNNEI. V lost 7 bases to trimming and J lost 7 bases, with 10 bases between them. The CDR3 has 11 residues. The CDR3 is CASTGDRTQYF. CDR3 DNA: TGTGCCAGCACAGGGGATAGGACCCAGTACTTC.

This clone was seen a single time. DNA of the CDR3: TGTGCCAGCAGTTTAGCGGGAGGGCCCAACAATGAGCAGTTCTTC. Amino acid sequence: CASSLAGGPNNEQFF. The V call is TRBV28, the J call TRBJ2-1, with 9 bases lining up with TRBD2. The trim removed 2 bases at V and 5 bases at J, leaving 4 bases unmatched. This CDR3 region has 15 residues. Germline V gene data show CDR1 as MDHEN and CDR2 as SYDVKM.

This clone was recorded once. This chain links TRBV7-9 with TRBJ2-7, with 7 bases aligning to TRBD2. With 3 bases clipped from V and 2 bases from J, the junction kept 4 bases outside the gene matches. In germline, CDR1 is SEHNR, CDR2 FQNEAQ (reference sequence). The length of the CDR3 is 14 residues. The chain's CDR3 is CASSLEGGPYEQYF. The DNA for the CDR3 is TGTGCCAGCAGCTTGGAGGGAGGGCCCTACGAGCAGTACTTC.